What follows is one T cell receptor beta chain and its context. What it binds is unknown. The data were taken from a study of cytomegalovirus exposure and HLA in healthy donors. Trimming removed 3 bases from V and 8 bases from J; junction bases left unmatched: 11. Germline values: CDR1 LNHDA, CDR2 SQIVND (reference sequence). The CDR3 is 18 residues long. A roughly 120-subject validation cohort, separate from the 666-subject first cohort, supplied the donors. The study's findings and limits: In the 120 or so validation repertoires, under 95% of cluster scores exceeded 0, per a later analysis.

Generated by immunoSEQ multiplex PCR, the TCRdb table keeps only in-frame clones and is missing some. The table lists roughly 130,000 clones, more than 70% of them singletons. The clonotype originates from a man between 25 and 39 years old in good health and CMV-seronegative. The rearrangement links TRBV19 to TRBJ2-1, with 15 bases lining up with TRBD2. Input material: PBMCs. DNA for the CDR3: TGTGCCAGTAGTATGGGACTAGCGGGAGGTCCCCTACAGGATGAGCAGTTCTTC. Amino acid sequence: CASSMGLAGGPLQDEQFF.